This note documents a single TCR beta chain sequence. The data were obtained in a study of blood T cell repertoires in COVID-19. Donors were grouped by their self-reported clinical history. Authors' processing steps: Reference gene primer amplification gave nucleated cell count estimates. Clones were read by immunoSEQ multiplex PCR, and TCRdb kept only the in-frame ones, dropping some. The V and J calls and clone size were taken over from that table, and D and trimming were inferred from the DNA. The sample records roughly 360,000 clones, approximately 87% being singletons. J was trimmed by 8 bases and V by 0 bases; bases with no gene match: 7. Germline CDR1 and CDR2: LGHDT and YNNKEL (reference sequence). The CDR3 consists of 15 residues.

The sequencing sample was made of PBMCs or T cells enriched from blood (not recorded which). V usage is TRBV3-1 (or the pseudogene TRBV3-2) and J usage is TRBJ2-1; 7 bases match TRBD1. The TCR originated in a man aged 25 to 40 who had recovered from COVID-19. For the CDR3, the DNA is TGTGCCAGCAGCCAAGATCCGACAGGGTGGGATGAGCAGTTCTTC. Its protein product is CASSQDPTGWDEQFF.